Below, 26 T cell receptor beta chains from the same sample are listed, as sequenced in a study of control samples from healthy donors and cancer patients. Sequenced by immunoSEQ multiplex PCR; TCRdb stores in-frame clones only, minus some. The sample holds 100,000 to 150,000 clones; about 90% are singletons and the top ten take around 1.8%. The sequenced material came from blood. Receptors originate from a man aged 18 to 35 in good health.

The chain uses TRBV7-2 and TRBJ2-7; tentative D call: TRBD2 (5 bases). Germline V gene sequence: CDR1 SGHTA, CDR2 FQGNSA. The CDR3 is made up of 14 amino acids. V was trimmed by 2 bases and J by 1 base, leaving 9 bases between them. CDR3 bases: TGTGCCAGCAGCTTAATTCCGGGATCCTACGAGCAGTACTTC. Translation: CASSLIPGSYEQYF.

This clone came up once. The CDR3 sequence: CASSWSSGGGYTF. For the CDR3, the DNA is TGTGCCAGCAGTTGGTCTTCAGGGGGCGGCTACACCTTC. The rearrangement links TRBV6-5 to TRBJ1-2, with 8 positions matching TRBD1. CDR1 and CDR2 (germline): MNHEY, SVGAGI. This CDR3 contains 13 residues. Unmatched junction bases numbered 6, after V lost 4 bases and J lost 8 bases.

V and J are TRBV10-2 and TRBJ1-1, with D maybe TRBD1 (6 bases). This CDR3 region has 14 residues. V shed 8 bases and J shed 0 bases, with 13 bases lying between them. The V gene's germline CDR1 is WSHSY and CDR2 SAAADI. DNA for the CDR3: TGCGCCAGCGGGATGGACAGATTGAACACTGAAGCTTTCTTT. Protein product: CASGMDRLNTEAFF.

About this clone: The same CDR3 is also encoded by other DNA sequences in this sample. The chain couples TRBV6-4 to TRBJ2-3, with TRBD1 matching 7 bases. The ends lost 2 bases at V and 1 base at J; junction bases unmatched: 0. The germline V gene encodes CDR1 MRHNA and CDR2 SNTAGT. The length of the CDR3 is 14 residues. In nucleotides, the CDR3 is TGTGCCAGCAGTGACGGACAGGGCACAGATACGCAGTATTTT. Encoded protein: CASSDGQGTDTQYF.

This clone was detected only once. V gene TRBV28 combines with J gene TRBJ2-4; D is perhaps TRBD2 (6 bases). Between the trimmed V and J ends, which lost 6 bases and 0 bases, there was a span of 12 bases. Germline loops: CDR1 MDHEN, CDR2 SYDVKM. This CDR3 is built from 15 residues. The CDR3 here is CASSRGGEAKNIQYF. The DNA for the CDR3 is TGTGCCAGCAGCCGAGGAGGGGAAGCCAAAAACATTCAGTACTTC.

The V and J genes are TRBV27 and TRBJ2-7; D is unclear. V was shortened by 4 bases and J by 0 bases, with 4 bases between the two germline ends. The length of the CDR3 is 12 residues. Germline-derived CDR1 and CDR2 are MNHEY and SMNVEV (reference sequence). Here the CDR3 reads CASSSGSYEQYF. DNA of the CDR3: TGTGCCAGCAGTTCGGGCTCCTACGAGCAGTACTTC.

The V and J genes are TRBV21-1 and TRBJ2-7; the DNA was not used to check the table's D call, TRBD2. TRBV21-1 is an annotated pseudogene. The CDR3 has 14 residues. This chain's CDR3 is CASLPGRPDYEQYF. As DNA, the CDR3 is TGTGCCAGCCTCCCGGGGAGGCCGGACTACGAGCAGTACTTC.

The V and J genes are TRBV5-1 and TRBJ2-7; D is ambiguous. This CDR3 region has 14 residues. V lost 0 bases and J lost 5, with 12 bases in between. Germline V gene lookup returns CDR1 SGHRS and CDR2 YFSETQ. The CDR3 loop is CASSLALRGDEQYF. DNA for the CDR3: TGCGCCAGCAGCTTGGCCTTGCGAGGTGACGAGCAGTACTTC.

The chain couples TRBV6-4 to TRBJ1-6; TRBD1 might be the D (6 bases). Germline CDR1 MRHNA, CDR2 SNTAGT. CDR3 length equals 14 residues. V lost 10 bases to trimming and J lost 9 bases, with 19 bases between them. The CDR3 loop reads CATSQEGGVSPLHF. DNA for the CDR3: TGTGCCACCTCTCAAGAGGGGGGAGTTTCACCCCTCCACTTT.

CDR3 protein: CASSELGGNNEQFF. The CDR3 DNA reads TGTGCCAGCAGTGAATTGGGGGGGAACAATGAGCAGTTCTTC. The V gene is TRBV25-1, the J gene TRBJ2-1; TRBD2 aligns across 7 bases. V lost 1 base, J lost 5 bases, and 2 bases stayed unmatched. The germline gives CDR1 MGHDK, CDR2 SYGVNS. This CDR3 has 14 residues.

This clone was seen ten or more times. Here the CDR3 DNA reads TGCGCCAGCAGCTTGGGGGCAGGGACTAACTATGGCTACACCTTC. It encodes CASSLGAGTNYGYTF. The rearrangement links TRBV5-1 to TRBJ1-2; a possible D gene is TRBD1 (5 bases). CDR3 length: 15 residues. The germline V gene encodes CDR1 SGHRS and CDR2 YFSETQ. V gave up 0 bases and J gave up 0 bases, with 9 bases separating them.

This chain links TRBV9 with TRBJ1-1; D is unresolved. Per the germline V gene, CDR1 is SGDLS and CDR2 is YYNGEE. With 0 bases removed from V and 1 base from J, the gap between germline ends came to 10 bases. This CDR3 comprises 15 residues. CDR3 DNA: TGTGCCAGCAGCGTAGGGGGTCCTCCGAACACTGAAGCTTTCTTT. Translation gives CASSVGGPPNTEAFF.

This chain connects TRBV27 to TRBJ2-1; D possibly matches TRBD1 or TRBD2 (5 bases each). The CDR3 loop spans 17 amino acids. With 5 bases removed from V and 0 bases from J, the gap between germline ends came to 17 bases. Germline values: CDR1 MNHEY, CDR2 SMNVEV (reference sequence). CDR3 nucleotides: TGTGCCAGCAGTCCCTCAGGGCGGGCTAGCTCCTACAATGAGCAGTTCTTC. Encoded protein: CASSPSGRASSYNEQFF.

In its sample, this clone was seen once. J is TRBJ1-2 and V is TRBV5-4; D remains unclear. Trimming pared 2 bases from V and 6 bases from J, leaving 11 bases between. The CDR3 consists of 13 residues. Germline V lookup: CDR1 SGHNT, CDR2 YYREEE (reference sequence). The CDR3: CASSLPGGNGYTF. Here the CDR3 DNA reads TGTGCCAGCAGCTTACCGGGAGGGAATGGCTACACCTTC.

The chain is built from TRBV9 and TRBJ2-7, with a possible D match to TRBD2 (5 bases). Germline V gene sequence: CDR1 SGDLS, CDR2 YYNGEE. V lost 3 bases and J lost 0, with 7 bases in between. CDR3 size: 13 residues. CDR3: CASSGRSSYEQYF. CDR3 bases: TGTGCCAGCAGCGGGAGGAGCTCCTACGAGCAGTACTTC.

The chain employs TRBV27 and TRBJ2-7, with TRBD1 identical over 7 bases. The germline V gene encodes CDR1 MNHEY and CDR2 SMNVEV (reference sequence). Unmatched junction bases numbered 11, after V lost 8 bases and J lost 1 base. This CDR3 comprises 15 residues. The CDR3 region has the DNA TGTGCCAGCGGTAACAGGGGCCTTCCTTCCTACGAGCAGTACTTC. This gives the protein CASGNRGLPSYEQYF.

The rearrangement joins TRBV5-1 to TRBJ1-5; weak D call: TRBD1 (5 bases). Germline V CDR1 and CDR2: SGHRS, YFSETQ. There are 15 residues in the CDR3. V lost 3 bases and J 0 bases, leaving 10 bases between the germline ends. The CDR3 bases are TGCGCCAGCAGCTCAGGGACGGATAGCAATCAGCCCCAGCATTTT. It codes for CASSSGTDSNQPQHF.

J is TRBJ1-2 and V is TRBV18; D ambiguous. V lost 1 base and J 5 bases, leaving 8 bases between the germline ends. CDR1 KGHSH and CDR2 LQKENI come from the germline V gene. The CDR3 contains 13 residues. CDR3 nucleotides: TGTGCCAGCTCACCACAGGGTCAGTATGGCTACACCTTC. Protein product: CASSPQGQYGYTF.

This chain connects TRBV7-2 to TRBJ1-2; 9 nucleotides match TRBD1. Per the germline V gene, CDR1 is SGHTA and CDR2 is FQGNSA. The CDR3 is 15 residues long. The V segment lost 4 bases and the J segment 8 bases; nucleotides outside the gene matches: 11. The DNA of the CDR3 is TGTGCCAGCAGCTCCCAGGACAGGGGCAAGAGCGGCTACACCTTC. Amino acid sequence: CASSSQDRGKSGYTF.

The V gene is TRBV5-1, the J gene TRBJ2-5; TRBD2 aligns across 14 bases. The germline gives CDR1 SGHRS, CDR2 YFSETQ. This CDR3 spans 17 amino acids. Unmatched junction bases numbered 5, after V lost 0 bases and J lost 4 bases. For the CDR3, the DNA is TGCGCCAGCAGCTTGGGGGGACTAGCGGGAGATTCAGAGACCCAGTACTTC. Translating it yields CASSLGGLAGDSETQYF.

The chain couples TRBV28 to TRBJ2-7; D is perhaps TRBD1 (6 bases). The CDR3 loop spans 13 amino acids. Trimming shortened V by 1 base and J by 5 bases, and 9 bases separated the two germline ends. Looked up from germline, CDR1 is MDHEN and CDR2 is SYDVKM. CDR3 amino acids: CASSLYREHEQYF. The CDR3 region has the DNA TGTGCCAGCAGTTTATACAGGGAGCACGAGCAGTACTTC.

The J gene is TRBJ2-3, the V gene TRBV5-1; 7 bases map to TRBD1. Germline V gives CDR1 SGHRS, CDR2 YFSETQ. The V segment lost 6 bases and the J segment 4 bases; nucleotides outside the gene matches: 8. The CDR3 is made up of 14 amino acids. The CDR3 DNA reads as TGCGCCAGCAACCCTACAGGGGTGGCAGATACGCAGTATTTT. It is translated as CASNPTGVADTQYF.

The rearrangement joins TRBV11-2 to TRBJ1-6; tentatively, D is TRBD1 (5 bases). CDR1 is SGHAT and CDR2 is FQNNGV in the germline V gene. This CDR3 is 17 amino acids long. V lost 1 base and J 6 bases, leaving 16 bases between the germline ends. This CDR3 is CASSLAGQGRLNSPLHF. CDR3 nucleotide sequence: TGTGCCAGCAGCTTAGCTGGGCAGGGAAGGCTTAATTCACCCCTCCACTTT.

This clone was seen only once. For the CDR3, the DNA is TGTGCCAGCAGTTACGTGGCTAACTACGAGCAGTACTTC. It encodes CASSYVANYEQYF. The rearrangement links TRBV6-6 to TRBJ2-7; D remains unclear. Germline V gives CDR1 MNHNY, CDR2 SVGAGI (reference sequence). CDR3 length: 13 residues. With 2 bases removed from V and 3 bases from J, the gap between germline ends came to 8 bases.

J is TRBJ2-7 and V is TRBV11-2; no clear D gene. This CDR3 spans 13 amino acids. Looked up from germline, CDR1 is SGHAT and CDR2 is FQNNGV. Deletions cut 6 bases from V and 3 bases from J, with 12 bases between. The CDR3 loop reads CASSPIRHYEQYF. DNA for the CDR3: TGTGCCAGCAGTCCCATACGTCACTACGAGCAGTACTTC.

The chain is built from TRBV30 and TRBJ2-7; 8 bases are a match to TRBD1. This CDR3 has 14 amino acids. CDR1 GTSNPN and CDR2 SVGIG come from the germline V gene (reference sequence). V was clipped by 4 bases and J by 3 bases; unmatched bases: 8. The CDR3 region has the DNA TGTGCCTGGATTGTCGGGACAGGCTTCTACGAGCAGTACTTC. This sequence encodes CAWIVGTGFYEQYF.